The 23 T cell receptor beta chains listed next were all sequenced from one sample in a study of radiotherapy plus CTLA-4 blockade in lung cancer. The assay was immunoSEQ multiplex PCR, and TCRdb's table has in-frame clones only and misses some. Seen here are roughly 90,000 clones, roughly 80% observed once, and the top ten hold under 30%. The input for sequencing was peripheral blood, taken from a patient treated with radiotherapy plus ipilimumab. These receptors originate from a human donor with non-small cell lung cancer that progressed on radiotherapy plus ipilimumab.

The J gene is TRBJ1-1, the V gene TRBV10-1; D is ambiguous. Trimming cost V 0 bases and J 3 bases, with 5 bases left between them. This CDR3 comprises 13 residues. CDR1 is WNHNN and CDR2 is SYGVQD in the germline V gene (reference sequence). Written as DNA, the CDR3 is TGCGCCAGCAGTGAGTCGTGGGACACTGAAGCTTTCTTT. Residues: CASSESWDTEAFF.

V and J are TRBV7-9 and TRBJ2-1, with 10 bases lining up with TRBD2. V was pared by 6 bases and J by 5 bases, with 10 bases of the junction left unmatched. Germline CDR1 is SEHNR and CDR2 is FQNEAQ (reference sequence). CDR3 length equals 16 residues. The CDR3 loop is CASRTSSGRGDNEQFF. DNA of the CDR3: TGTGCCAGCAGGACTTCTAGCGGGAGAGGGGACAATGAGCAGTTCTTC.

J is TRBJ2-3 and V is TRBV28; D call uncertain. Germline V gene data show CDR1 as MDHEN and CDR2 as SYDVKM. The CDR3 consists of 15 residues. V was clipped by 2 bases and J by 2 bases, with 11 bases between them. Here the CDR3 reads CASSLISTYTDTQYF. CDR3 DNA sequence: TGTGCCAGCAGTTTAATTAGTACATACACAGATACGCAGTATTTT.

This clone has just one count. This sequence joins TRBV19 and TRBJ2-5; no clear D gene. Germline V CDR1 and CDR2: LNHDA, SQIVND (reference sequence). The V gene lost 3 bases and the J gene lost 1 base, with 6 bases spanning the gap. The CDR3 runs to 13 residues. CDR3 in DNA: TGTGCCAGTAGTATCAAGGGCCAAGAGACCCAGTACTTC. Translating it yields CASSIKGQETQYF.

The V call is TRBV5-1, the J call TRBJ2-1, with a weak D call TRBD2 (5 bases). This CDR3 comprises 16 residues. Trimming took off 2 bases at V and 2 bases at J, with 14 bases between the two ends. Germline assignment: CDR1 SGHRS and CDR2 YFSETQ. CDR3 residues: CASSLNEGGAYNEQFF. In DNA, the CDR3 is TGCGCCAGCAGCTTAAACGAGGGTGGAGCCTACAATGAGCAGTTCTTC.

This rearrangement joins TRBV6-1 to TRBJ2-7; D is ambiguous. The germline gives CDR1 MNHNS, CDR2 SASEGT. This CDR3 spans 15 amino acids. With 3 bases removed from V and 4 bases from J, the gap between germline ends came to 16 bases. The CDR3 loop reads CASSEGSPQTYEQYV. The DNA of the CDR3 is TGTGCCAGCAGTGAGGGTTCACCTCAGACTTACGAGCAGTACGTC.

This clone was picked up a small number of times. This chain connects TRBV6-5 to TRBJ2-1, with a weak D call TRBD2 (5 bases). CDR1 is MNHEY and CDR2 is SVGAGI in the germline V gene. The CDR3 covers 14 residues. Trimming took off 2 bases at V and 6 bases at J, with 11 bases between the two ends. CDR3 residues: CASSYAFGSNEQFF. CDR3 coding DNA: TGTGCCAGCAGTTACGCCTTTGGGAGCAATGAGCAGTTCTTC.

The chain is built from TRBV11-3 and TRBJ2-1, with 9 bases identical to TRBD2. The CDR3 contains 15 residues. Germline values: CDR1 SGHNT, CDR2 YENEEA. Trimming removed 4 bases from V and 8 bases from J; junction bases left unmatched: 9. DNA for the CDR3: TGTGCCAGCAGCTCCCCGGGACTAGCTTTGGATGAGCAGTTCTTC. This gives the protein CASSSPGLALDEQFF.

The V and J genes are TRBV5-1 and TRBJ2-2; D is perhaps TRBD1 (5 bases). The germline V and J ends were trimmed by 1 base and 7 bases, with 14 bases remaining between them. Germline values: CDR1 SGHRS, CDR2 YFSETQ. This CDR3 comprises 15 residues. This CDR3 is CASSLRQGTGGELFF. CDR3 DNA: TGCGCCAGCAGCTTGAGGCAGGGAACGGGCGGGGAGCTGTTTTTT. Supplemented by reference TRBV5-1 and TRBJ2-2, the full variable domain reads KAGVTQTPRYLIKTRGQQVTLSCSPISGHRSVSWYQQTPGQGLQFLFEYFSETQRNKGNFPGRFSGRQFSNSRSEMNVSTLELGDSALYLCASSLRQGTGGELFFGEGSRLTVL.

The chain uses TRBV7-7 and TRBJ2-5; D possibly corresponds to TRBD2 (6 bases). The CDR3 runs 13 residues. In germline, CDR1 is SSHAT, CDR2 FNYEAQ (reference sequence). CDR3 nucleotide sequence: TGTGCTGTACCCGGGACTGGGCAAGAGACCCAGTACTTC. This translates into CAVPGTGQETQYF.

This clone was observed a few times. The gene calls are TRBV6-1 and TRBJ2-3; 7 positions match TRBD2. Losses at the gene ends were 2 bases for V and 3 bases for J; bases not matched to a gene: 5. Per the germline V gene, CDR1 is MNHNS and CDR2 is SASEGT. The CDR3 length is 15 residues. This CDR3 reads CASSENLGGTDTQYF. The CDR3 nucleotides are TGTGCCAGCAGTGAAAATCTGGGGGGGACAGATACGCAGTATTTT.

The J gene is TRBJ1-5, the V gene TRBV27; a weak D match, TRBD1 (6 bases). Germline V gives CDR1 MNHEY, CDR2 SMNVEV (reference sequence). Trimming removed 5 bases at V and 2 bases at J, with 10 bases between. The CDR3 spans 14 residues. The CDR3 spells CASSTGSGNQPQHF. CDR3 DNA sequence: TGTGCCAGCAGTACAGGGAGTGGCAATCAGCCCCAGCATTTT.

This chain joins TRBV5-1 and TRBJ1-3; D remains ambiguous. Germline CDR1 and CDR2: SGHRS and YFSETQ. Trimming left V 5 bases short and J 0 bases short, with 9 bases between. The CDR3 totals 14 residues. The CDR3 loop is CASRTSDSGNTIYF. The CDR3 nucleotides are TGCGCCAGCAGAACGTCGGACTCTGGAAACACCATATATTTT.

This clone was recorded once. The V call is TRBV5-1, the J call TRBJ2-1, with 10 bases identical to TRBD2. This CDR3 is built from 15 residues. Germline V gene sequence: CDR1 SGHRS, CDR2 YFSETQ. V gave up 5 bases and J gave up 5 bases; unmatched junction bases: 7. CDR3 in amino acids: CASRRLLAGDNEQFF. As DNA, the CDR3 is TGCGCCAGCAGGAGGCTCCTAGCGGGAGACAATGAGCAGTTCTTC.

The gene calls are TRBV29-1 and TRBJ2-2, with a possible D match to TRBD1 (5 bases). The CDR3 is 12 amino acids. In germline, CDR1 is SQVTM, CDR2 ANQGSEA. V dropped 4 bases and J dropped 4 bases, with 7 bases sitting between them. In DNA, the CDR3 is TGCAGCGTTGGGCAGGGCACCGGGGAGCTGTTTTTT. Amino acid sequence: CSVGQGTGELFF.

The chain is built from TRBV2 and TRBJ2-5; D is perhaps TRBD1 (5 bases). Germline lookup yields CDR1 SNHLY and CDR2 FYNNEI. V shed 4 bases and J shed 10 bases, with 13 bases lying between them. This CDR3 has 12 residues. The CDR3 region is CASSGIRQGQYF. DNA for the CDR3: TGTGCCAGCAGTGGCATTCGTCAGGGCCAGTACTTC.

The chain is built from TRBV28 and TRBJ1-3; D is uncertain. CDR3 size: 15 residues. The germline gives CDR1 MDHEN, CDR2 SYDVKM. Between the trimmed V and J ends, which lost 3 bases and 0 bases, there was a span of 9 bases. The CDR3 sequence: CASSFGSFSGNTIYF. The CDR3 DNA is TGTGCCAGCAGTTTCGGGTCCTTCTCTGGAAACACCATATATTTT.

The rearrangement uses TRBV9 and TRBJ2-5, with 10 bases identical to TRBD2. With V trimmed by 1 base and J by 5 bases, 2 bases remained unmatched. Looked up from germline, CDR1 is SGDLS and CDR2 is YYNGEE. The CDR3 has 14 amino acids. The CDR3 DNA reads TGTGCCAGCAGCGTACTAGCGGGAGATGAGACCCAGTACTTC. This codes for CASSVLAGDETQYF.

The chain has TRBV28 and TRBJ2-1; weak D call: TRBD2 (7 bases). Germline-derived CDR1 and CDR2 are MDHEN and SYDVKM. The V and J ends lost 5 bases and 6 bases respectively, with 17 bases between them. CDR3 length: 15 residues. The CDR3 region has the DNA TGTGCCAGCAGTCCCTATCGCGGGGGCCCCAATGAGCAGTTCTTC. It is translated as CASSPYRGGPNEQFF. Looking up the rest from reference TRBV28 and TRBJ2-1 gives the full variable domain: DVKVTQSSRYLVKRTGEKVFLECVQDMDHENMFWYRQDPGLGLRLIYFSYDVKMKEKGDIPEGYSVSREKKERFSLILESASTNQTSMYLCASSPYRGGPNEQFFGPGTRLTVL.

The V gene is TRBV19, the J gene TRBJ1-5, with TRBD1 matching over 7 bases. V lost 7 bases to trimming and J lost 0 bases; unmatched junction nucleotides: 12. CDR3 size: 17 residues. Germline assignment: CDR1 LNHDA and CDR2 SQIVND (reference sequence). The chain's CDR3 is CASTRGQGGFSNQPQHF. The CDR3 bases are TGTGCCAGTACCCGTGGCCAGGGGGGTTTTAGCAATCAGCCCCAGCATTTT.

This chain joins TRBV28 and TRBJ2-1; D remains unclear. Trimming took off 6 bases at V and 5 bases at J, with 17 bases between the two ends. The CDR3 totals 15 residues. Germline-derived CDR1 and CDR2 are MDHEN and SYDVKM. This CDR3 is CASRSVASPDNEQFF. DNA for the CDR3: TGTGCCAGCAGATCCGTAGCTTCCCCGGACAATGAGCAGTTCTTC.

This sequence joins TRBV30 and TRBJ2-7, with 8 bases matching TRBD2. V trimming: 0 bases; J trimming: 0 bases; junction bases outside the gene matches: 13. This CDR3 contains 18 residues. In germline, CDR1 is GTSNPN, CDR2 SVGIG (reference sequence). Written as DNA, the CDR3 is TGTGCCTGGAGTGTATCGCGGGAGGAATTCAAAAGCTCCTACGAGCAGTACGTC. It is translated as CAWSVSREEFKSSYEQYV.

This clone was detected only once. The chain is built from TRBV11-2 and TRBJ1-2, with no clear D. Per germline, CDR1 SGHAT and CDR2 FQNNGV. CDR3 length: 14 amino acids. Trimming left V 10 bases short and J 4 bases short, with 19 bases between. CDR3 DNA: TGTGCCATCCACCCCGGCCTGGAGGGCTATGGCTACACCTTC. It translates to CAIHPGLEGYGYTF.